The entry that follows covers one T cell receptor beta chain sequence. The data are from a study of blood T cell repertoires in COVID-19. Overall study: PBMCs, B-cell-depleted T cells, or T cells were the source of the cDNA or gDNA that made up the material.

Germline trimming cut 2 bases from V and 0 bases from J; bases unmatched to any gene: 7. The CDR3 has 16 residues. In the original workflow: Amplification with reference gene primers provided the estimates of nucleated cell counts. Produced via immunoSEQ multiplex PCR; TCRdb's table is partial and in-frame only. V and J calls and clone size are those listed in that table; D and trimming were worked out from the DNA. The repertoire has around 110,000 clones, 70% to 85% of them found once; the top ten carry 14%. The chain employs TRBV23-1 and TRBJ2-7; 7 bases fit TRBD1. TRBV23-1 qualifies as an ORF whose function is uncertain. The clonotype comes from a woman aged 55-69 years with acute or convalescent COVID-19. Sequencing was performed on peripheral blood. CDR3 in DNA: TGCGCCAGCAGTCAAAAGGACAGGCACAGCTCCTACGAGCAGTACTTC. Encoded protein: CASSQKDRHSSYEQYF.